One sample yielded the 27 T cell receptor beta chains listed below, sequenced in a study of beta chain features in type 1 diabetes. Isolated RNA was reverse transcribed in full, so expressed TCRB transcripts were sequenced. Only in-frame clones appear in the TCRdb table, and some are missing; sequencing was by immunoSEQ multiplex PCR. Among almost 350,000 clones listed, 15% to 20% were seen once. Sequenced input: naive CD4+ T cells from blood. The source is a woman between 18 and 29 years old in good health.

This clone has a handful of counts. V gene TRBV13 combines with J gene TRBJ2-1; 8 bases align to TRBD2. Germline V gene lookup returns CDR1 PRHDT and CDR2 FYEKMQ (reference sequence). J gave up 8 bases and V 5 bases, and 11 bases lay outside the gene matches. This CDR3 spans 15 amino acids. The CDR3 region has the DNA TGTGCCAGCAGCCCTCGGACTAGCACCGTCTATGAGCAGTTCTTC. Translated: CASSPRTSTVYEQFF. Full variable domain (rest looked up from reference TRBV13 and TRBJ2-1): AAGVIQSPRHLIKEKRETATLKCYPIPRHDTVYWYQQGPGQDPQFLISFYEKMQSDKGSIPDRFSAQQFSDYHSELNMSSLELGDSALYFCASSPRTSTVYEQFFGPGTRLTVL.

This clone has only a few counts. V and J are TRBV2 and TRBJ2-7, with 11 bases fitting TRBD1. The CDR3 totals 14 residues. The germline CDR1 and CDR2 sequences are SNHLY and FYNNEI. Trimming at V came to 5 bases and at J to 4 bases, leaving 4 bases not matched to a gene. CDR3: CASSTGTGGYEQYF. The CDR3 DNA is TGTGCCAGCAGTACCGGGACAGGGGGATACGAGCAGTACTTC. The complete variable domain, with remaining parts taken from reference TRBV2 and TRBJ2-7, reads EPEVTQTPSHQVTQMGQEVILRCVPISNHLYFYWYRQILGQKVEFLVSFYNNEISEKSEIFDDQFSVERPDGSNFTLKIRSTKLEDSAMYFCASSTGTGGYEQYFGPGTRLTVT.

The V and J genes are TRBV2 and TRBJ1-1; D is unclear. V gave up 7 bases and J gave up 0 bases, with 12 bases separating them. This CDR3 has 14 amino acids. Germline CDR1 and CDR2: SNHLY and FYNNEI. The DNA for the CDR3 is TGTGCCAGCAATCGGGAGAACATGAACACTGAAGCTTTCTTT. It is translated as CASNRENMNTEAFF.

This rearrangement joins TRBV7-6 to TRBJ1-3; 7 bases agree with TRBD1. Germline CDR1 SGHVS, CDR2 FNYEAQ. V was clipped by 3 bases and J by 2 bases; unmatched bases: 4. The CDR3 extends over 15 amino acids. As DNA, the CDR3 is TGTGCCAGCAGCTTGAGGGACAGCACTGGAAACACCATATATTTT. It translates to CASSLRDSTGNTIYF.

The rearrangement joins TRBV30 to TRBJ2-3; 7 bases match TRBD2. V gave up 4 bases and J gave up 2 bases; unmatched junction bases: 6. The CDR3 contains 14 residues. Germline V CDR1 and CDR2: GTSNPN, SVGIG (reference sequence). This CDR3 is CAWTSGRNTDTQYF. Here the CDR3 DNA reads TGTGCCTGGACTAGCGGACGTAACACAGATACGCAGTATTTT.

The rearrangement uses TRBV4-1 and TRBJ2-1; 7 nucleotides match TRBD2. The CDR3 is made up of 16 amino acids. J gave up 6 bases and V 1 base, and 9 bases lay outside the gene matches. Germline values: CDR1 MGHRA, CDR2 YSYEKL. CDR3 protein: CASSQVGGRGSNEQFF. The CDR3 coding sequence is TGCGCCAGCAGCCAAGTCGGCGGGAGAGGTTCCAATGAGCAGTTCTTC.

The rearrangement joins TRBV7-9 to TRBJ2-5, with D perhaps TRBD1 (5 bases). The germline CDR1 and CDR2 sequences are SEHNR and FQNEAQ (reference sequence). V shed 3 bases and J shed 1 base, with 12 bases lying between them. The CDR3 totals 15 residues. The CDR3 is CASSFWQGGQETQYF. In DNA, the CDR3 is TGTGCCAGCAGCTTTTGGCAGGGTGGCCAAGAGACCCAGTACTTC.

The chain has TRBV5-1 and TRBJ2-1, with 12 bases lining up with TRBD2. V was pared by 1 base and J by 7 bases, with 6 bases of the junction left unmatched. Per the germline V gene, CDR1 is SGHRS and CDR2 is YFSETQ. The CDR3 covers 16 residues. The CDR3, as DNA: TGCGCCAGCAGCTTGAGTTCTAGCGGGGGGGCTAATGAGCAGTTCTTC. As protein: CASSLSSSGGANEQFF.

The rearrangement joins TRBV5-1 to TRBJ2-3; D unclear. Trimming stripped 0 bases from V and 1 base from J, with 12 bases between. The germline V gene has CDR1 SGHRS and CDR2 YFSETQ. This CDR3 is 16 amino acids long. CDR3 protein: CASSLGLGVGTDTQYF. In DNA, the CDR3 is TGCGCCAGCAGCTTGGGACTCGGAGTCGGCACAGATACGCAGTATTTT.

This clone was picked up a small number of times. This sequence joins TRBV7-3 and TRBJ2-5, with 11 bases lining up with TRBD1. J gave up 4 bases and V 5 bases, and 3 bases lay outside the gene matches. The CDR3 is 14 residues long. Germline V gene sequence: CDR1 SGHTA, CDR2 FQGTGA. The CDR3 reads CASSEGTGGETQYF. The DNA for the CDR3 is TGTGCCAGCAGCGAGGGGACAGGGGGAGAGACCCAGTACTTC. The full variable domain, with the rest looked up from reference TRBV7-3 and TRBJ2-5, is GAGVSQTPSNKVTEKGKYVELRCDPISGHTALYWYRQSLGQGPEFLIYFQGTGAADDSGLPNDRFFAVRPEGSVSTLKIQRTERGDSAVYLCASSEGTGGETQYFGPGTRLLVL.

This clone was detected a few times. The chain recombines TRBV6-6 with TRBJ2-2; D unclear. There are 11 residues in the CDR3. CDR1 and CDR2 (germline): MNHNY, SVGAGI (reference sequence). The V and J ends lost 6 bases and 6 bases respectively, with 5 bases between them. CDR3 nucleotide sequence: TGTGCCAGCAGGGGCCCCGGGGAGCTGTTTTTT. Its protein is CASRGPGELFF.

V and J are TRBV10-3 and TRBJ2-3, with 7 bases aligning to TRBD1. This CDR3 comprises 13 residues. V was pared by 10 bases and J by 2 bases, with 6 bases of the junction left unmatched. CDR1 is ENHRY, CDR2 SYGVKD, per germline. CDR3 nucleotides: TGTGCCAGTGGGGACAGAGACACAGATACGCAGTATTTT. It encodes CASGDRDTDTQYF.

Notes on this clone: Distinct nucleotide sequences in the sample also encode this CDR3. V and J are TRBV5-1 and TRBJ2-5; 8 bases are shared with TRBD1. After removal of 4 bases from V and 2 bases from J, the junction contained 4 bases not matched to a gene. CDR1 and CDR2 from the germline V gene are SGHRS and YFSETQ. The CDR3 is made up of 14 amino acids. The CDR3 DNA sequence: TGCGCCAGCAGCCAACAGGGGGGTCAAGAGACCCAGTACTTC. Encoded protein: CASSQQGGQETQYF.

The rearrangement links TRBV4-2 to TRBJ1-2; D gene ambiguous. Per germline, CDR1 LGHNA and CDR2 YNFKEQ. V was cut by 5 bases and J by 0 bases, with 10 bases left in between. The CDR3 extends over 14 amino acids. The CDR3 DNA follows: TGTGCCAGCAGCGGGCCTCAAGCTAACTATGGCTACACCTTC. It translates to CASSGPQANYGYTF.

This clone was counted a few times. V is TRBV7-2 and J is TRBJ2-5, with TRBD1 matching over 10 bases. The V and J ends lost 4 bases and 0 bases, in that order; junction bases with no gene match: 5. Germline V gene data show CDR1 as SGHTA and CDR2 as FQGNSA. The CDR3 has 16 residues. CDR3 residues: CASSSRTGGYQETQYF. CDR3 nucleotides: TGTGCCAGCAGCTCCCGGACAGGGGGGTACCAAGAGACCCAGTACTTC.

This clone turned up a few times. V gene TRBV25-1 combines with J gene TRBJ2-2, with a weak D call TRBD2 (6 bases). Germline CDR1 is MGHDK and CDR2 is SYGVNS. V gave up 4 bases and J gave up 7 bases, with 19 bases separating them. There are 16 residues in the CDR3. In DNA, the CDR3 is TGTGCCAGCAGTGCCCCCTGGGGGGAAGGCCTCGGGGAGCTGTTTTTT. This encodes CASSAPWGEGLGELFF.

The rearrangement uses TRBV20-1 and TRBJ1-2; D ambiguous. Germline CDR1 DFQATT, CDR2 SNEGSKA (reference sequence). The CDR3 runs to 11 residues. Trimming stripped 7 bases from V and 1 base from J, with 7 bases between. Here the CDR3 DNA reads TGCAGTGGTGCAGTTAACTATGGCTACACCTTC. This encodes CSGAVNYGYTF.

V usage is TRBV19 and J usage is TRBJ2-5, with 8 bases that match TRBD1. The CDR3 length is 14 residues. Trimming cost V 4 bases and J 5 bases; bases outside gene matches: 6. Germline V gene sequence: CDR1 LNHDA, CDR2 SQIVND (reference sequence). The CDR3 nucleotides are TGTGCCAGTAGTAACGACAGGGGTGGTGAGACCCAGTACTTC. This gives the protein CASSNDRGGETQYF. The whole variable domain, remainder taken from reference TRBV19 and TRBJ2-5, is DGGITQSPKYLFRKEGQNVTLSCEQNLNHDAMYWYRQDPGQGLRLIYYSQIVNDFQKGDIAEGYSVSREKKESFPLTVTSAQKNPTAFYLCASSNDRGGETQYFGPGTRLLVL.

The chain links TRBV11-2 to TRBJ2-3; D is unresolved. CDR3 length: 15 residues. CDR1 SGHAT and CDR2 FQNNGV come from the germline V gene. Trimming took off 1 base at V and 3 bases at J, with 11 bases between the two ends. CDR3 nucleotide sequence: TGTGCCAGCAGCTTAGGGGCCAGTATAACAGATACGCAGTATTTT. Translation: CASSLGASITDTQYF.

V and J are TRBV10-3 and TRBJ2-7, with 7 bases matching TRBD1. CDR1 and CDR2 from the germline V gene are ENHRY and SYGVKD. J gave up 4 bases and V 2 bases, and 5 bases lay outside the gene matches. CDR3 length equals 14 residues. The CDR3: CAISEQGDAYEQYF. In DNA form, the CDR3 reads TGTGCCATCAGTGAGCAGGGGGATGCTTACGAGCAGTACTTC.

This clone has a handful of counts. This chain connects TRBV4-3 to TRBJ1-2, with 7 positions matching TRBD1. The germline CDR1 and CDR2 sequences are LGHNA and YSLEER. Trimming at V came to 1 base and at J to 6 bases, leaving 8 bases not matched to a gene. This CDR3 contains 15 residues. The CDR3 DNA sequence: TGCGCCAGCAGCCAAGTCGTCCCAGGGGGGAATGGCTACACCTTC. This sequence encodes CASSQVVPGGNGYTF.

Only a few counts were recorded for this clone. The chain recombines TRBV2 with TRBJ2-5, with D possibly TRBD2 on 5 matching bases. The CDR3 totals 14 residues. Germline V gives CDR1 SNHLY, CDR2 FYNNEI. The V end was cut by 1 base, the J end by 4 bases, with 10 bases between. The CDR3 DNA sequence: TGTGCCAGCAGTGAAGAATGGACTGGAGAGACCCAGTACTTC. This codes for CASSEEWTGETQYF.

The J gene is TRBJ2-1, the V gene TRBV5-1, with 7 bases fitting TRBD1. This CDR3 is 16 amino acids long. Germline V CDR1 and CDR2: SGHRS, YFSETQ. V lost 0 bases to trimming and J lost 1 base; unmatched junction nucleotides: 4. In DNA, the CDR3 is TGCGCCAGCAGCTTGGAGGCAGGGGGATCCTACAATGAGCAGTTCTTC. Amino acid sequence: CASSLEAGGSYNEQFF. Drawing the rest from reference TRBV5-1 and TRBJ2-1, the complete variable domain is KAGVTQTPRYLIKTRGQQVTLSCSPISGHRSVSWYQQTPGQGLQFLFEYFSETQRNKGNFPGRFSGRQFSNSRSEMNVSTLELGDSALYLCASSLEAGGSYNEQFFGPGTRLTVL.

This clone has only a few counts. V and J are TRBV4-1 and TRBJ2-3; weak D call: TRBD2 (5 bases). The CDR3 length is 16 residues. CDR1 is MGHRA and CDR2 is YSYEKL in the germline V gene. Trimming took off 4 bases at V and 2 bases at J, with 16 bases between the two ends. CDR3 protein: CASSPGERYSTDTQYF. Written as DNA, the CDR3 is TGCGCCAGCAGCCCCGGCGAGCGGTATTCCACAGATACGCAGTATTTT.

This clone was detected a few times. The chain couples TRBV7-9 to TRBJ1-1, with D perhaps matching TRBD1 (6 bases). Germline lookup yields CDR1 SEHNR and CDR2 FQNEAQ (reference sequence). CDR3 length equals 12 residues. Trimming left V 8 bases short and J 5 bases short, with 12 bases between. The CDR3: CASEQGGTEAFF. CDR3 nucleotide sequence: TGTGCCAGCGAACAGGGAGGGACTGAAGCTTTCTTT.

The CDR3 here is CASSAGTGGSPLHF. CDR3 DNA: TGTGCCAGCAGTGCCGGGACAGGGGGTTCACCCCTCCACTTT. The chain uses TRBV6-5 and TRBJ1-6, with 11 bases identical to TRBD1. The germline gives CDR1 MNHEY, CDR2 SVGAGI. V lost 5 bases to trimming and J lost 9 bases; unmatched junction nucleotides: 3. This CDR3 is 14 amino acids long.

V usage is TRBV11-2 and J usage is TRBJ2-1; TRBD2 aligns across 7 bases. Germline V gene sequence: CDR1 SGHAT, CDR2 FQNNGV. CDR3 size: 12 residues. V trimming: 5 bases; J trimming: 11 bases; junction bases outside the gene matches: 6. The CDR3 DNA reads TGTGCCAGCAGCCCCAGCGGGGACCAGCAGTTCTTC. The encoded protein is CASSPSGDQQFF.